This entry features one T cell receptor (beta chain) sequence. Profiled with immunoSEQ multiplex PCR; TCRdb holds only in-frame clones, not every one. This table has tens of thousands of clones, roughly four fifths appearing once. The sample belongs to a study of blood T cell repertoires in COVID-19. Per germline, CDR1 SGHVS and CDR2 FQNEAQ. The CDR3 runs 14 residues. The V gene lost 3 bases and the J gene lost 4 bases, with 9 bases spanning the gap. Material: peripheral blood. The TCR originated in a woman aged 80 or over with active or convalescent COVID-19. This sequence joins TRBV7-8 and TRBJ2-2; D unresolved. In DNA, the CDR3 is TGTGCCAGCAGCTTGTCACAATTCACCGGGGAGCTGTTTTTT. It encodes CASSLSQFTGELFF.